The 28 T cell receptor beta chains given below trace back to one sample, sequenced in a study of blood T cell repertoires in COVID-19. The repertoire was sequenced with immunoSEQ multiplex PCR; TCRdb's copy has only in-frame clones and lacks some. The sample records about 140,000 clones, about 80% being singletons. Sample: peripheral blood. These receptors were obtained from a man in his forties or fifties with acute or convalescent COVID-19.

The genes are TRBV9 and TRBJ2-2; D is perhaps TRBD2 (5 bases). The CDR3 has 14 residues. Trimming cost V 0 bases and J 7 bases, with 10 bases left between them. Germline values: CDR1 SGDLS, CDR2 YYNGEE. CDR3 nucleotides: TGTGCCAGCAGCGTAGAGGAGGCCTACGGGGAGCTGTTTTTT. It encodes CASSVEEAYGELFF.

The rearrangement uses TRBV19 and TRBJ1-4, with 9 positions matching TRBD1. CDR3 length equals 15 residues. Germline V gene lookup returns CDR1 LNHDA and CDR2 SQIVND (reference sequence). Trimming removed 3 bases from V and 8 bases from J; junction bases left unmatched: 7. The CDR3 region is CASSIQTGGGEKLFF. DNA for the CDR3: TGTGCCAGTAGTATTCAGACAGGGGGAGGCGAAAAACTGTTTTTT.

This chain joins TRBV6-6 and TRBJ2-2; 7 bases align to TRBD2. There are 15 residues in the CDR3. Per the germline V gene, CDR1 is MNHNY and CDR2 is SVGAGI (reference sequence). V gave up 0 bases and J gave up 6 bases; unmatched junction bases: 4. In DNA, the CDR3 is TGTGCCAGCAGTTACTCGAGAGCGGGGTCCGGGGAGCTGTTTTTT. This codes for CASSYSRAGSGELFF.

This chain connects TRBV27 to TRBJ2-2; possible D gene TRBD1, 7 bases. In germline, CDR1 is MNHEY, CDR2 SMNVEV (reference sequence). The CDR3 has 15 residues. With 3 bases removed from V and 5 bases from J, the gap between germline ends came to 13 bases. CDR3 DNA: TGTGCCAGCAGTTTCGGGCAGGGGGGAACCGGGGAGCTGTTTTTT. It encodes CASSFGQGGTGELFF.

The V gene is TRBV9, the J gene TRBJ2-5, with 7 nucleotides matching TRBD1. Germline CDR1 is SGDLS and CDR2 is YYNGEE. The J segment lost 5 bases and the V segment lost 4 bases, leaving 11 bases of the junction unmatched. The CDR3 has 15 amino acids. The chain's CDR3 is CASSSPKGGLETQYF. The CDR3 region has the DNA TGTGCCAGCAGCTCCCCGAAAGGGGGCTTGGAGACCCAGTACTTC.

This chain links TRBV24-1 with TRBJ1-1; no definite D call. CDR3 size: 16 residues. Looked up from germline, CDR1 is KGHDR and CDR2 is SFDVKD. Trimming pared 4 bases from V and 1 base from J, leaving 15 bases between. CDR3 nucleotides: TGTGCCACCAGTGACCACAGCTGGAAAGCGAACACTGAAGCTTTCTTT. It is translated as CATSDHSWKANTEAFF.

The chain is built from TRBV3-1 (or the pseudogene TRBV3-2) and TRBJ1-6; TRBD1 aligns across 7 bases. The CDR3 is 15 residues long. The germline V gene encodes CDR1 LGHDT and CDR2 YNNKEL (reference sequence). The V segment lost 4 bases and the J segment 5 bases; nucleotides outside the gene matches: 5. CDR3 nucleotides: TGTGCCAGCAGCCGCCGGGACAGCAATAATTCACCCCTCCACTTT. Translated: CASSRRDSNNSPLHF.

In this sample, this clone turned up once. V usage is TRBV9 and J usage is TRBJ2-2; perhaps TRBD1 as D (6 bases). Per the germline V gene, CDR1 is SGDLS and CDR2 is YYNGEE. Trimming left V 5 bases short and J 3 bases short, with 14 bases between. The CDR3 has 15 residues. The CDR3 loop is CASRVGTLDTGELFF. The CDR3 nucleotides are TGTGCCAGCAGAGTTGGGACACTGGACACCGGGGAGCTGTTTTTT.

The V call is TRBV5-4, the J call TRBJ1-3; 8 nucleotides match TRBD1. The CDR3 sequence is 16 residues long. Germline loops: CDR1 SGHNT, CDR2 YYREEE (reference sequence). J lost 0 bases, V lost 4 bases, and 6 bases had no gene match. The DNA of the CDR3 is TGTGCCAGCAGCCTAGCCGACAGGGGCTCTGGAAACACCATATATTTT. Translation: CASSLADRGSGNTIYF. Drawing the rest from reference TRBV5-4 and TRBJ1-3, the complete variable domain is ETGVTQSPTHLIKTRGQQVTLRCSSQSGHNTVSWYQQALGQGPQFIFQYYREEENGRGNFPPRFSGLQFPNYSSELNVNALELDDSALYLCASSLADRGSGNTIYFGEGSWLTVV.

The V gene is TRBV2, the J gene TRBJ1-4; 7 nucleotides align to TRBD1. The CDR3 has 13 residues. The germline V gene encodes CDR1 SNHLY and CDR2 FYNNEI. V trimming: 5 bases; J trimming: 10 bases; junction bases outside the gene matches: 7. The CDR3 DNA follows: TGTGCCAGCAGTTTAGGGGGCTATGGAAAACTGTTTTTT. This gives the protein CASSLGGYGKLFF.

CDR3 DNA sequence: TGCAGCGTCTTAGAAGGGGCAGCCCCCCAGCATTTT. Protein: CSVLEGAAPQHF. The gene calls are TRBV29-1 and TRBJ1-5; TRBD1 is a possible D gene (5 bases). Germline assignment: CDR1 SQVTM and CDR2 ANQGSEA. Trimming stripped 6 bases from V and 10 bases from J, with 16 bases between. CDR3 size: 12 residues.

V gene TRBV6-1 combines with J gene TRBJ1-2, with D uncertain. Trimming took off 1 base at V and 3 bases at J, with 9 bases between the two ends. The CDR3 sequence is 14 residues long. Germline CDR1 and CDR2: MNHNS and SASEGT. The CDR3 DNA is TGTGCCAGCAGTGAAGAATGGGAGGACTATGGCTACACCTTC. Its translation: CASSEEWEDYGYTF.

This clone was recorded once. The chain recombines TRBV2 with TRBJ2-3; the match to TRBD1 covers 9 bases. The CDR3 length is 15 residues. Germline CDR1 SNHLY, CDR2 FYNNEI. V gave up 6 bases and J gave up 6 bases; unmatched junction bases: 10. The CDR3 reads CASRTQGQGVDTQYF. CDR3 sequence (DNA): TGTGCCAGCAGGACACAGGGACAGGGCGTGGATACGCAGTATTTT. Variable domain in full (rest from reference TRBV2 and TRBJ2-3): EPEVTQTPSHQVTQMGQEVILRCVPISNHLYFYWYRQILGQKVEFLVSFYNNEISEKSEIFDDQFSVERPDGSNFTLKIRSTKLEDSAMYFCASRTQGQGVDTQYFGPGTRLTVL.

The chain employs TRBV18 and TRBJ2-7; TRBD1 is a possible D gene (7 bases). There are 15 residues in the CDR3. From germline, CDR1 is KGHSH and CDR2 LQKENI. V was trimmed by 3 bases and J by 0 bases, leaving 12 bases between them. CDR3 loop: CASSPRQGGSYEQYF. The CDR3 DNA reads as TGTGCCAGCTCACCTAGACAGGGAGGCTCCTACGAGCAGTACTTC.

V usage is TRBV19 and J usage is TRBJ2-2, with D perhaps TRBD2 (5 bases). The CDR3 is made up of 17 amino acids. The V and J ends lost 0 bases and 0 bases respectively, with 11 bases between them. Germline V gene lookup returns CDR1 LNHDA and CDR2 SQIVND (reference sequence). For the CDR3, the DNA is TGTGCCAGTAGTATAGATCACTCGGGGTCGAACACCGGGGAGCTGTTTTTT. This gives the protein CASSIDHSGSNTGELFF.

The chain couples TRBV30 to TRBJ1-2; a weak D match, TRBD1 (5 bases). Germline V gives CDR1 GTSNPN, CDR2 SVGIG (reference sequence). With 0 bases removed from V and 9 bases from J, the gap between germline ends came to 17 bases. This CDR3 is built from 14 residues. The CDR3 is CAWSVGQGKGSYTF. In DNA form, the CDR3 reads TGTGCCTGGAGTGTAGGGCAGGGTAAAGGCAGCTACACCTTC.

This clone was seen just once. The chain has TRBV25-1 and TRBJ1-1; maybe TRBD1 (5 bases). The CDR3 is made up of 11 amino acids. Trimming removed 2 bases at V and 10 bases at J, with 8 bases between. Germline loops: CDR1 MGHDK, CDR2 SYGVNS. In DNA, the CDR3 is TGTGCCAGCAGTGAACGGGGGGGAGCTTTCTTT. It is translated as CASSERGGAFF.

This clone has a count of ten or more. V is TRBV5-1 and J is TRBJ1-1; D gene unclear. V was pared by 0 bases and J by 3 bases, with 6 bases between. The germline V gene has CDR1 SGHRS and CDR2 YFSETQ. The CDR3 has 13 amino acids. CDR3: CASSLVSYTEAFF. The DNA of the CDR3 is TGCGCCAGCAGCTTGGTCTCGTACACTGAAGCTTTCTTT.

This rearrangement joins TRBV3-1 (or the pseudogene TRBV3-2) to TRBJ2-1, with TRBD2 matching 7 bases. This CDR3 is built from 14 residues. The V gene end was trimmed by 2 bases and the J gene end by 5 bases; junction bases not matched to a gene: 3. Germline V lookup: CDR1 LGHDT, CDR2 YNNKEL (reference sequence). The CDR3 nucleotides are TGTGCCAGCAGCCAATTCGGACTAGACAATGAGCAGTTCTTC. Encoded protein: CASSQFGLDNEQFF.

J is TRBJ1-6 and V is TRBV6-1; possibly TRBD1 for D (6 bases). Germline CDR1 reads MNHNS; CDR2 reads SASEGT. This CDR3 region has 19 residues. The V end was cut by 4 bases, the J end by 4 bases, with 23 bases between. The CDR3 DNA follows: TGTGCCAGCAGTGCCTCGGGGGGGCAATTCGCCCAGTATAATTCACCCCTCCACTTT. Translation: CASSASGGQFAQYNSPLHF.

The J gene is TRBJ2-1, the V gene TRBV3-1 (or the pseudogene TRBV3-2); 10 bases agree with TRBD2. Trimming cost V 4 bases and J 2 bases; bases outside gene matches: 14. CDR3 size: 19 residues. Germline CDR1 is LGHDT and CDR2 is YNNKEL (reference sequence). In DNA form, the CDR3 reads TGTGCCAGCAGCCCAAGTGAGGTTGTAGCGGGGGGTCCCTACAATGAGCAGTTCTTC. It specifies CASSPSEVVAGGPYNEQFF.

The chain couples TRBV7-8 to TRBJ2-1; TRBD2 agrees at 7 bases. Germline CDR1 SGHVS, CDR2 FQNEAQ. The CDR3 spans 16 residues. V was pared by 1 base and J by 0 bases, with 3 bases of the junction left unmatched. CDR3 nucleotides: TGTGCCAGCAGCTTAGTGGGGGGGAGCTCCTACAATGAGCAGTTCTTC. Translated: CASSLVGGSSYNEQFF.

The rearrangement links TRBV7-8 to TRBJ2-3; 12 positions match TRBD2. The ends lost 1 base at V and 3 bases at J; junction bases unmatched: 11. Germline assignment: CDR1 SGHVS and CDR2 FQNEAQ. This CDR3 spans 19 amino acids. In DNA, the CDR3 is TGTGCCAGCAGCTTAGTTCGGCTAGCGGGGGGGGAGAGGACAGATACGCAGTATTTT. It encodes CASSLVRLAGGERTDTQYF.

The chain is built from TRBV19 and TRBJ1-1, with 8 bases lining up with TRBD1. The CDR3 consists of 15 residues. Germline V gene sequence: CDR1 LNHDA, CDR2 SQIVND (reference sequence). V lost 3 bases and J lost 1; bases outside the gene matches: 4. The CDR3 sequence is CASSMTGTGNTEAFF. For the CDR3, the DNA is TGTGCCAGTAGTATGACCGGGACAGGGAACACTGAAGCTTTCTTT.

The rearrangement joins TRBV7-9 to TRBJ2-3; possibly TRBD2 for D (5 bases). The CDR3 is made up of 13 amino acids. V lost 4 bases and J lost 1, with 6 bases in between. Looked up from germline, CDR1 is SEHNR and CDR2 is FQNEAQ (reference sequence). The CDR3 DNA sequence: TGTGCCAGCAGCTGGACTGGCACAGATACGCAGTATTTT. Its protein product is CASSWTGTDTQYF.

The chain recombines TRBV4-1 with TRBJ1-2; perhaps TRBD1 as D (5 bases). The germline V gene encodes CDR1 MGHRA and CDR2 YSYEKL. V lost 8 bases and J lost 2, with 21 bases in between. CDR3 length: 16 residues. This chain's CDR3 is CASSLSNDRANYGYTF. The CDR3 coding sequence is TGCGCCAGCTCTCTTAGTAATGACAGAGCGAACTATGGCTACACCTTC.

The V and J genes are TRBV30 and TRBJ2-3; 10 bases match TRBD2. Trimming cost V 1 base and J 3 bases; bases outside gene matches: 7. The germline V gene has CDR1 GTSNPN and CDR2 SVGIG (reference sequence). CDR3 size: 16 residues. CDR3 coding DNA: TGTGCCTGGAGTGAAGGAAGCGGGGGGGCAACAGATACGCAGTATTTT. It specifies CAWSEGSGGATDTQYF. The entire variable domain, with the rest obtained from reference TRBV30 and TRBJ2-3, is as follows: SQTIHQWPATLVQPVGSPLSLECTVEGTSNPNLYWYRQAAGRGLQLLFYSVGIGQISSEVPQNLSASRPQDRQFILSSKKLLLSDSGFYLCAWSEGSGGATDTQYFGPGTRLTVL.

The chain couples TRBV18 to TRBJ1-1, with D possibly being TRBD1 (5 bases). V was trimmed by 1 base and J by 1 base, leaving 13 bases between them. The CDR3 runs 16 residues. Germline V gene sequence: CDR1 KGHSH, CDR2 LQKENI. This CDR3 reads CASSPLSSTGNTEAFF. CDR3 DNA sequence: TGTGCCAGCTCACCACTATCCAGCACAGGGAACACTGAAGCTTTCTTT.